Shown below are 23 T cell receptor beta chains from a single sample sequenced in a study of tumor-infiltrating lymphocytes in primary liver carcinoma. Unsorted bulk tissue of roughly 20-34 mg yielded co-extracted RNA and DNA. Total RNA amounting to around 530 ng was the source from which TCR beta cDNA was made with a constant-region primer. Three nested multiplex PCR rounds of slightly modified ARM-PCR generated TCR beta libraries. TRBV1-TRBV30 forward primers paired with a C-beta reverse primer were used in the first two PCR rounds, which ran approximately 10 cycles each. One entry per CDR3 protein results from TCRdb running MiXCR on the multiplex PCR reads. The table lists around 78,000 distinct CDR3 sequences, over 70% of them singletons. Sequenced input: liver tumor tissue from sampling region 4. Subset here: tumor region T4, right-lateral pole. The receptor set was obtained from a woman between 55 and 75 years old with primary liver carcinoma and hepatitis B virus infection.

This clonotype was seen ten or more times. This chain connects TRBV6-2 or TRBV6-3 to TRBJ2-1; 7 positions match TRBD2. J was trimmed by 5 bases and V by 2 bases; bases with no gene match: 3. Germline CDR1 is MNHEY and CDR2 is SVGEGT. This CDR3 has 14 amino acids. The CDR3 coding sequence is TGTGCCAGCAGTTACGGCGGGAGCCACAATGAGCAGTTCTTC. Amino acid sequence: CASSYGGSHNEQFF.

This clonotype was detected once. The junction differs from germline at one of its ends, possibly a read error. This chain links TRBV12-3 or TRBV12-4 with TRBJ2-5, with a weak D call TRBD1 (6 bases). CDR3 length: 14 residues. In nucleotides, the CDR3 is TGCGCCAGCAGTCCCCTGACAGGCAGGGGGACCCAGTACTTC. It yields the protein CASSPLTGRGTQYF.

This clonotype has a count of ten or more. The chain joins TRBV6-1 to TRBJ2-1; TRBD1 might be the D (6 bases). With 1 base removed from V and 7 bases from J, the gap between germline ends came to 20 bases. This CDR3 has 17 residues. Germline CDR1 is MNHNS and CDR2 is SASEGT. DNA for the CDR3: TGTGCCAGCAGTGAAGAATCCAGGGGCGATCTTCAAAATGAGCAGTTCTTC. Translating it yields CASSEESRGDLQNEQFF.

This clonotype occurred once. Likely a read error: the CDR3 ends without its conserved phenylalanine or tryptophan. The chain links TRBV28 to TRBJ2-7; TRBD2 is a possible D gene (6 bases). Germline CDR1 reads MDHEN; CDR2 reads SYDVKM. V lost 1 base and J 3 bases, leaving 10 bases between the germline ends. This CDR3 region has 14 residues. The CDR3 protein is CASSLSGTGYEQYL. CDR3 bases: TGTGCCAGCAGTTTATCCGGGACTGGCTACGAGCAGTACTTA.

Only one count was recorded for this clonotype. CDR3 protein: CASSEGLAGLNSYNEQFF. In nucleotides, the CDR3 is TGCGCCAGCAGTGAGGGACTAGCGGGACTAAACTCCTACAATGAGCAGTTCTTC. The rearrangement links TRBV5-1 to TRBJ2-1, with 13 nucleotides matching TRBD2. This CDR3 contains 18 residues. With V trimmed by 5 bases and J by 0 bases, 8 bases remained unmatched. Germline values: CDR1 SGHRS, CDR2 YFSETQ.

This clonotype came up many times. The CDR3 DNA is TGTGCCAGCAGTACCGGGACAATCTATGGCTACACCTTC. Translation: CASSTGTIYGYTF. The chain carries TRBV6-5 and TRBJ1-2; D perhaps matches TRBD1 (6 bases). Trimming cost V 5 bases and J 4 bases, with 11 bases left between them. Germline V CDR1 and CDR2: MNHEY, SVGAGI. The CDR3 extends over 13 amino acids.

This clonotype was counted at least ten times. The rearrangement links TRBV28 to TRBJ1-5; D is perhaps TRBD1 (5 bases). CDR3 length equals 18 residues. The V gene lost 3 bases and the J gene lost 0 bases, with 18 bases spanning the gap. The germline gives CDR1 MDHEN, CDR2 SYDVKM. The CDR3, as DNA: TGTGCCAGCAGTTTTCCCAGCGTGCAGGGTGATAGCAATCAGCCCCAGCATTTT. This codes for CASSFPSVQGDSNQPQHF.

This clonotype was detected only a few times. This may be a read error: a much more frequent sequence differs by one nucleotide. This chain links TRBV28 with TRBJ2-5, with D perhaps TRBD1 (6 bases). The germline V gene has CDR1 MDHEN and CDR2 SYDVKM. The CDR3 contains 18 residues. V gave up 8 bases and J gave up 5 bases, with 30 bases separating them. The DNA for the CDR3 is TGTGCCAGCTGCGGAACAGGGCCACGTTATGTTATCCGTGAGACCCAGTACTTC. Translating gives CASCGTGPRYVIRETQYF.

This clonotype was observed once. The final CDR3 position lacks the conserved phenylalanine or tryptophan, pointing to a likely read error. The chain links TRBV11-2 to TRBJ2-1; TRBD2 might be the D (5 bases). The CDR3 is 15 residues long. In germline, CDR1 is SGHAT, CDR2 FQNNGV. The CDR3 DNA reads as TGTGCCAGCAGTCTGCAGCGGAGCTCCTACAATGAACAGTTCTTA. This translates into CASSLQRSSYNEQFL.

Remarks on this clonotype: The junction shows a germline mismatch at one end, possibly a read error. This chain links TRBV11-3 with TRBJ2-3; 8 positions agree with TRBD2. The CDR3 runs to 14 residues. Germline CDR1 SGHNT, CDR2 YENEEA. The CDR3 bases are TGTGTCAGCAGCCTCAGGACTAGCACAGATAGGCAGTATTTT. This codes for CVSSLRTSTDRQYF.

Concerning this clonotype: This may be a read error, as it is one base from a much larger clone. V is TRBV5-1 and J is TRBJ2-7; D is tentatively TRBD1 or TRBD2 (5 bases each). The CDR3 loop spans 12 amino acids. From germline, CDR1 is SGHRS and CDR2 YFSETQ. The CDR3, as DNA: TGCGCCAGCAGCTCAGGGACCTACGGGCAGTACTTC. Translating it yields CASSSGTYGQYF.

In regard to this clonotype: No conserved phenylalanine or tryptophan ends this CDR3, so it is likely a read error. The chain is built from TRBV4-1 and TRBJ2-5, with 13 bases fitting TRBD2. The germline V gene encodes CDR1 MGHRA and CDR2 YSYEKL. The CDR3 spans 17 residues. V trimming: 4 bases; J trimming: 2 bases; junction bases outside the gene matches: 7. The CDR3 nucleotides are TGCGCCAGCAGCCTAGGGGGACTAGCGGGGCTACAAGAGACCCAGTACATC. This encodes CASSLGGLAGLQETQYI.

A note on this clonotype: The conserved final phenylalanine or tryptophan is absent from the CDR3, which likely points to a read error. V usage is TRBV12-3 or TRBV12-4 and J usage is TRBJ2-5; tentative D call: TRBD2 (6 bases). This CDR3 region has 13 residues. Deletions cut 8 bases from V and 2 bases from J, with 12 bases between. CDR3 coding DNA: TGTGCCAGCGGGGAGCTAGCGCAAGAGACCCAGTACTCC. Translated, it gives CASGELAQETQYS.

The chain links TRBV11-2 to TRBJ1-3, with 9 bases identical to TRBD1. The CDR3 is made up of 19 amino acids. Germline CDR1 and CDR2: SGHAT and FQNNGV. CDR3 coding DNA: TGTGTCAGTAGCTTACGCCCGGACAGGGGAGCGTACTCTGGAAACACCATATATTTT. It encodes CVSSLRPDRGAYSGNTIYF.

This clonotype has at least ten counts. The rearrangement joins TRBV5-6 to TRBJ2-3; 8 positions agree with TRBD2. The CDR3 runs to 15 residues. The V and J ends lost 6 bases and 1 base, in that order; junction bases with no gene match: 7. Germline lookup yields CDR1 SGHDT and CDR2 YYEEEE. As DNA, the CDR3 is TGTGCCAGCAACGAAGCGGGAGTCGGCACAGATACGCAGTATTTT. Its translation: CASNEAGVGTDTQYF.

With respect to this clonotype: A much larger clonotype is one base distant, so this may be a read error. This chain connects TRBV5-1 to TRBJ2-1; 7 bases are a match to TRBD1. The J segment lost 7 bases and the V segment lost 4 bases, leaving 11 bases of the junction unmatched. The CDR3 sequence is 15 residues long. Germline lookup yields CDR1 SGHRS and CDR2 YFSETQ. The CDR3 loop is CASSTGTERGNEQFF. CDR3 nucleotide sequence: TGCGCCAGCAGCACAGGGACAGAGAGAGGGAATGAGCAGTTCTTC.

V gene TRBV11-2 combines with J gene TRBJ2-3; 7 bases are shared with TRBD2. V dropped 2 bases and J dropped 15; count of bases not matched to a gene: 23. The CDR3 covers 17 residues. Per germline, CDR1 SGHAT and CDR2 FQNNGV. The CDR3 bases are TGTGCCAGCAGCTTAAGGGGACTAACGTACACGTCAGATAGGCAATATTTT. It yields the protein CASSLRGLTYTSDRQYF.

About this clonotype: The conserved phenylalanine or tryptophan normally closing the CDR3 is absent here, so this likely arose from a read error. The chain uses TRBV11-2 and TRBJ2-3, with 11 bases matching TRBD2. CDR1 is SGHAT, CDR2 FQNNGV, per germline. This CDR3 has 15 residues. The CDR3 loop reads CAGSPGLAGPDTQYY. CDR3 coding DNA: TGTGCCGGCAGCCCTGGACTAGCGGGCCCAGATACGCAGTATTAC.

Worth noting for this clonotype: A read error may produce the germline difference seen at one junction end. The J gene is TRBJ1-2, the V gene TRBV7-9, with D unclear. This CDR3 has 12 amino acids. Germline assignment: CDR1 SEHNR and CDR2 FQNEAQ (reference sequence). CDR3 nucleotide sequence: TGTACCAGCACCCAGATTCGAGGTGGCTACACCTTC. This codes for CTSTQIRGGYTF.

Many counts were recorded for this clonotype. This chain uses TRBV6-2 or TRBV6-3 with TRBJ1-5; D gene ambiguous. Germline values: CDR1 MNHEY, CDR2 SVGEGT. The CDR3 loop spans 15 amino acids. V lost 0 bases and J lost 1, with 7 bases in between. In DNA form, the CDR3 reads TGTGCCAGCAGTTACTCGCGCGGCAGCAATCAGCCCCAGCATTTT. This gives the protein CASSYSRGSNQPQHF.

Of note for this clonotype: This sequence may be a read error, since a much larger clone differs from it by one base. The chain recombines TRBV7-9 with TRBJ2-7; 7 bases agree with TRBD2. CDR1 is SEHNR and CDR2 is FQNEAQ in the germline V gene (reference sequence). J gave up 6 bases and V 5 bases, and 13 bases lay outside the gene matches. This CDR3 has 15 residues. The CDR3 region is CASSPRTGGSGEQYF. CDR3 DNA: TGTGCCAGCAGCCCTCGGACTGGCGGGAGTGGCGAGCAGTACTTC.

Details on this clonotype: A much larger clone differs by one base, so this may be a read error. The V and J genes are TRBV28 and TRBJ2-3; 9 bases agree with TRBD2. Germline values: CDR1 MDHEN, CDR2 SYDVKM. The CDR3 is 15 residues long. The V and J ends lost 7 bases and 4 bases, in that order; junction bases with no gene match: 9. The CDR3, as DNA: TGTGCCAGCATCCCTGTTAGCGGGAGAGCAGATACGCAGTATTTT. This gives the protein CASIPVSGRADTQYF.

This clonotype was found a few times. A junction end diverges from the germline sequence, so it may reflect a read error. The V call is TRBV28, the J call TRBJ2-3, with D uncertain. The CDR3 has 15 residues. The V gene's germline CDR1 is MDHEN and CDR2 SYDVKM. The CDR3 sequence is CASSVPGRGTDMQYF. The CDR3 DNA is TGTGCCAGCAGCGTACCGGGTCGCGGCACAGATATGCAGTATTTT. The full variable domain, in which reference TRBV28 and TRBJ2-3 provide the parts outside the CDR3, is DVKVTQSSRYLVKRTGEKVFLECVQDMDHENMFWYRQDPGLGLRLIYFSYDVKMKEKGDIPEGYSVSREKKERFSLILESASTNQTSMYLCASSVPGRGTDMQYFGPGTRLTVL.